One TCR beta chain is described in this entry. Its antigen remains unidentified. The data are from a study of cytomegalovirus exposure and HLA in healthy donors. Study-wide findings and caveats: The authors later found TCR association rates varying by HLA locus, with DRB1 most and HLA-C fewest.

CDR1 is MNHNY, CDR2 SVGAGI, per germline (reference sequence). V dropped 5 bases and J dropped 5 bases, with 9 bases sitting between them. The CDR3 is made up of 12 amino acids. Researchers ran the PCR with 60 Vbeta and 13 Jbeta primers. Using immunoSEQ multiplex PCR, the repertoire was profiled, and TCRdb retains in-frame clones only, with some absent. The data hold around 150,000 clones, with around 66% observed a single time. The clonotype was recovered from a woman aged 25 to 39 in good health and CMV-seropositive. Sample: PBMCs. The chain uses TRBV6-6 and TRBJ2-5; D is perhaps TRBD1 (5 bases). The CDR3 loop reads CASSRNRETQYF. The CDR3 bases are TGTGCCAGCAGTAGGAACAGGGAGACCCAGTACTTC.